Sequencing of this TCR beta chain was carried out in a study of shared clonotypes between healthy human individuals. In this sample, this clone turned up once. The CDR3 loop spans 14 amino acids. In germline, CDR1 is SGHRS, CDR2 YFSETQ. The ends lost 0 bases at V and 5 bases at J; junction bases unmatched: 3. Genomic DNA from each subset was divided evenly over several immunoSEQ plates. TCRdb keeps only in-frame clones here, not all; method: immunoSEQ multiplex PCR. The sample yields under 850,000 clones, 72% seen once. Input material: memory CD4+ T cells sorted from blood. The subset denotes: CD45RA-negative fraction. The TCR comes from a woman in her thirties in good health. V is TRBV5-1 and J is TRBJ2-7; 9 bases align to TRBD1. CDR3 sequence: CASSLGDRDHEQYF. CDR3 bases: TGCGCCAGCAGCTTGGGGGACAGGGACCACGAGCAGTACTTC.